Listed below are T cell receptor beta chains from one sample, sequenced in a study of blood T cells in healthy people across ages. TCRdb reanalysed the 5' RACE reads using MiXCR and keeps one entry per CDR3 protein. Among about 1.5 million distinct CDR3 sequences listed, roughly 40% were seen once. Sample: blood. The receptors were sampled from a woman under 30 in good health. The CDR3 runs from the conserved cysteine through the conserved F or W. Each record gives: clone size, V gene, J gene, D gene, CDR3 protein, CDR3 DNA. A D gene is named only where the DNA matches it firmly. Clone size, where shown, is once, few, many, or a class for clones that have expanded.

abundance: NA; v_gene: TRBV7-2; j_gene: TRBJ2-1; d_gene: NA; CDR3aa: CASSPEQGPGSRQFF; CDR3nt: TGTGCCAGCAGCCCAGAACAGGGTCCCGGCAGTAGGCAGTTCTTC
abundance: NA; v_gene: TRBV5-1; j_gene: TRBJ2-7; d_gene: NA; CDR3aa: CASSLPSSGEQYF; CDR3nt: TGCGCCAGCAGCCTCCCGTCGAGCGGCGAGCAGTACTTC
abundance: NA; v_gene: TRBV5-1; j_gene: TRBJ2-1; d_gene: TRBD1; CDR3aa: CASSVTGSGYNEQFF; CDR3nt: TGCGCCAGCAGCGTGACAGGGTCTGGCTACAATGAGCAGTTCTTC
abundance: many; v_gene: TRBV29-1; j_gene: TRBJ2-5; d_gene: TRBD1; CDR3aa: CSSAGTAKETQYF; CDR3nt: TGCAGCTCTGCTGGGACAGCCAAAGAGACCCAGTACTTC
abundance: NA; v_gene: TRBV2; j_gene: TRBJ1-5; d_gene: TRBD1; CDR3aa: CASKGAVGNQPQHF; CDR3nt: TGTGCCAGCAAGGGGGCGGTGGGCAATCAGCCCCAGCATTTT
abundance: few; v_gene: TRBV29-1; j_gene: TRBJ2-1; d_gene: NA; CDR3aa: CSSGRQYNEQFF; CDR3nt: TGCAGCTCTGGACGGCAATACAATGAGCAGTTCTTC
abundance: NA; v_gene: TRBV20-1; j_gene: TRBJ2-1; d_gene: NA; CDR3aa: CSARETGAGRTSSYNEQFF; CDR3nt: TGCAGTGCTAGAGAGACGGGGGCAGGGCGGACAAGCTCCTACAATGAGCAGTTCTTC
abundance: NA; v_gene: TRBV5-6; j_gene: TRBJ2-4; d_gene: TRBD1; CDR3aa: CASSSGGQPLGEQYF; CDR3nt: TGTGCCAGCAGCTCAGGGGGACAGCCCCTAGGGGAGCAGTACTTC
abundance: NA; v_gene: TRBV6-1; j_gene: TRBJ1-5; d_gene: NA; CDR3aa: CASTKNVQRAESNQPQHF; CDR3nt: TGTGCCAGCACGAAAAATGTACAGAGGGCTGAGAGCAATCAGCCCCAGCATTTT
abundance: once; v_gene: TRBV4-3; j_gene: TRBJ2-7; d_gene: NA; CDR3aa: CASSYYPGTDYEQYF; CDR3nt: TGCGCCAGCAGCTACTACCCCGGGACGGACTACGAGCAGTACTTC
abundance: NA; v_gene: TRBV20-1; j_gene: TRBJ2-1; d_gene: TRBD2; CDR3aa: CSASHLSTSGRNEQFF; CDR3nt: TGCAGTGCTAGTCATTTGTCGACTAGCGGGCGAAATGAGCAGTTCTTC
abundance: NA; v_gene: TRBV5-5; j_gene: TRBJ1-3; d_gene: TRBD1; CDR3aa: CASSRTGGAGNTIYF; CDR3nt: TGTGCCAGCAGCCGGACAGGGGGCGCGGGAAACACCATATATTTT
abundance: NA; v_gene: TRBV20-1; j_gene: TRBJ1-1; d_gene: NA; CDR3aa: CSAPDSERRKAFF; CDR3nt: TGCAGTGCGCCCGACAGTGAAAGACGAAAAGCTTTCTTT
abundance: NA; v_gene: TRBV21-1; j_gene: TRBJ2-1; d_gene: NA; CDR3aa: CASSKVGGLRSEQFF; CDR3nt: TGTGCCAGCAGCAAAGTGGGGGGATTAAGGAGTGAGCAGTTCTTC
abundance: many; v_gene: TRBV7-9; j_gene: TRBJ2-1; d_gene: TRBD1; CDR3aa: CASSYGTGDNEQFF; CDR3nt: TGTGCCAGCAGCTACGGGACAGGGGACAATGAGCAGTTCTTC
abundance: NA; v_gene: TRBV20-1; j_gene: TRBJ2-3; d_gene: NA; CDR3aa: CSASDRVPDTQYF; CDR3nt: TGCAGTGCTAGCGACCGAGTCCCAGATACGCAGTATTTT
abundance: NA; v_gene: TRBV6-5; j_gene: TRBJ2-1; d_gene: NA; CDR3aa: CAKGLYNEQFF; CDR3nt: TGTGCCAAAGGACTGTACAATGAGCAGTTCTTC
abundance: few; v_gene: TRBV20-1; j_gene: TRBJ2-3; d_gene: TRBD2; CDR3aa: CSALAELTDTQYF; CDR3nt: TGCAGTGCCCTAGCGGAGCTCACAGATACGCAGTATTTT
abundance: NA; v_gene: TRBV12-3/TRBV12-4; j_gene: TRBJ1-2; d_gene: NA; CDR3aa: CASSSYTNPERGYTF; CDR3nt: TGTGCCAGCAGTTCATACACAAACCCTGAGAGAGGCTACACCTTC
abundance: few; v_gene: TRBV12-3/TRBV12-4; j_gene: TRBJ1-4; d_gene: TRBD1; CDR3aa: CASGQATNEKLFF; CDR3nt: TGTGCCAGCGGACAGGCAACTAATGAAAAACTGTTTTTT
abundance: few; v_gene: TRBV12-3/TRBV12-4; j_gene: TRBJ2-6; d_gene: NA; CDR3aa: CASRVGDSGANVLTF; CDR3nt: TGTGCCAGCAGAGTCGGGGATTCTGGGGCCAACGTCCTGACTTTC
abundance: NA; v_gene: TRBV18; j_gene: TRBJ2-1; d_gene: TRBD1; CDR3aa: CASRTGLVDEQFF; CDR3nt: TGTGCCAGCCGGACAGGGCTGGTCGATGAGCAGTTCTTC
abundance: NA; v_gene: TRBV10-3; j_gene: TRBJ1-2; d_gene: NA; CDR3aa: CASRAVRGYTF; CDR3nt: TGTGCCAGCAGAGCCGTTAGGGGCTACACCTTC
abundance: few; v_gene: TRBV12-3/TRBV12-4; j_gene: TRBJ2-1; d_gene: NA; CDR3aa: CASSLAGGALHEQFF; CDR3nt: TGTGCCAGCAGTTTAGCGGGGGGGGCCCTCCATGAGCAGTTCTTC
abundance: NA; v_gene: TRBV4-1; j_gene: TRBJ2-3; d_gene: TRBD2; CDR3aa: CASSLRLAGGDLGTDTQYF; CDR3nt: TGCGCCAGCAGCCTAAGACTAGCGGGGGGAGACTTGGGCACAGATACGCAGTATTTT
abundance: NA; v_gene: TRBV5-1; j_gene: TRBJ2-3; d_gene: NA; CDR3aa: CASSPQQGLPQYF; CDR3nt: TGCGCCAGCAGCCCCCAACAGGGTTTGCCCCAGTATTTT
abundance: few; v_gene: TRBV7-7; j_gene: TRBJ2-3; d_gene: TRBD2; CDR3aa: CASSRTSGDTDTQYF; CDR3nt: TGTGCTAGCAGCCGGACTAGCGGGGACACAGATACGCAGTATTTT
abundance: NA; v_gene: TRBV13; j_gene: TRBJ1-1; d_gene: NA; CDR3aa: CASKLGGAFF; CDR3nt: TGTGCCAGCAAGTTGGGGGGAGCTTTCTTT
abundance: NA; v_gene: TRBV12-3/TRBV12-4; j_gene: TRBJ1-4; d_gene: TRBD1; CDR3aa: CASSRQGEEKLFF; CDR3nt: TGTGCCAGCAGCCGACAGGGAGAAGAAAAACTGTTTTTT
abundance: NA; v_gene: TRBV21-1; j_gene: TRBJ2-7; d_gene: NA; CDR3aa: CASSGDPTLGYEQYF; CDR3nt: TGTGCCAGCAGCGGGGACCCCACTCTTGGCTACGAGCAGTACTTC
abundance: NA; v_gene: TRBV6-1; j_gene: TRBJ1-5; d_gene: TRBD1; CDR3aa: CASSGTGVSNQPQHF; CDR3nt: TGTGCCAGCAGTGGGACAGGGGTTAGCAATCAGCCCCAGCATTTT
abundance: NA; v_gene: TRBV20-1; j_gene: TRBJ2-5; d_gene: NA; CDR3aa: CSARDTRAGSSETQYF; CDR3nt: TGCAGTGCTAGAGATACCAGAGCGGGCTCGAGTGAGACCCAGTACTTC
abundance: NA; v_gene: TRBV20-1; j_gene: TRBJ2-4; d_gene: NA; CDR3aa: CSASSAGKNIQYF; CDR3nt: TGCAGTGCTAGTAGCGCTGGCAAAAACATTCAGTACTTC
abundance: NA; v_gene: TRBV3-1; j_gene: TRBJ2-1; d_gene: TRBD2; CDR3aa: CASSPTSGANYNEQFF; CDR3nt: TGTGCCAGCAGCCCAACTAGCGGGGCCAACTACAATGAGCAGTTCTTC
abundance: NA; v_gene: TRBV9; j_gene: TRBJ2-7; d_gene: TRBD2; CDR3aa: CASSVGRRAGNNEQYF; CDR3nt: TGTGCCAGCAGCGTAGGGAGGCGAGCGGGGAACAATGAGCAGTACTTC
abundance: NA; v_gene: TRBV30; j_gene: TRBJ2-7; d_gene: NA; CDR3aa: CAWRGDSYEQYF; CDR3nt: TGTGCCTGGAGGGGGGACTCCTACGAGCAGTACTTC
abundance: NA; v_gene: TRBV20-1; j_gene: TRBJ2-3; d_gene: TRBD2; CDR3aa: CSATAGGATDTQYF; CDR3nt: TGCAGTGCTACAGCGGGAGGAGCCACAGATACGCAGTATTTT
abundance: many; v_gene: TRBV4-1; j_gene: TRBJ2-1; d_gene: NA; CDR3aa: CASSQVSRIHGNEQFF; CDR3nt: TGCGCCAGCAGCCAAGTCTCTAGGATTCATGGCAATGAGCAGTTCTTC
abundance: few; v_gene: TRBV5-1; j_gene: TRBJ2-7; d_gene: TRBD2; CDR3aa: CASSLGLAGGPEYEQYF; CDR3nt: TGCGCCAGCAGCTTGGGACTAGCGGGAGGGCCCGAATACGAGCAGTACTTC
abundance: NA; v_gene: TRBV6-1; j_gene: TRBJ1-6; d_gene: TRBD1; CDR3aa: CAGPAGQGVTNSPLHF; CDR3nt: TGTGCCGGCCCAGCGGGACAGGGGGTAACGAATTCACCCCTCCACTTT
abundance: few; v_gene: TRBV10-3; j_gene: TRBJ2-7; d_gene: TRBD2; CDR3aa: CAIIGLAGATYEQYF; CDR3nt: TGTGCCATCATTGGACTAGCGGGAGCGACCTACGAGCAGTACTTC
abundance: NA; v_gene: TRBV7-9; j_gene: TRBJ1-2; d_gene: NA; CDR3aa: CASSLGLGSNGYTF; CDR3nt: TGTGCCAGCAGCTTAGGATTAGGGAGCAATGGCTACACCTTC
abundance: NA; v_gene: TRBV6-1; j_gene: TRBJ2-3; d_gene: TRBD2; CDR3aa: CANKREDTDTQYF; CDR3nt: TGTGCCAACAAGCGGGAGGACACAGATACGCAGTATTTT